The clone carrying this TCR beta chain was seen a few times. Antigen: not known. The entry originates in a study of beta chain features in type 1 diabetes. All of the isolated RNA was reverse transcribed, so expressed TCRB transcripts were sequenced. Using immunoSEQ multiplex PCR, the repertoire was profiled, and TCRdb retains in-frame clones only, with some absent. The sample lists 200,000 to 300,000 clones; approximately 11% were seen once. The study's findings and limits: A moderate, significant TCRB CDR3 shortening appeared in type 1 diabetes across four CD4+ subsets. More deletions and fewer insertions at VDJ junctions were seen in type 1 diabetes patients.

The germline gives CDR1 SGHTA, CDR2 FQGNSA. This CDR3 region has 19 residues. With 0 bases removed from V and 0 bases from J, the gap between germline ends came to 18 bases. Stem cell-like memory, regulatory, central memory and naive CD4+ cells were sorted via CD45RO/CCR7/CD25/CD127/CD95/CD27. Material: naive CD4+ T cells from blood. The TCR originated in a man younger than 45 with type 1 diabetes. The chain has TRBV7-2 and TRBJ1-3; no clear D gene. The CDR3 DNA reads TGTGCCAGCAGCTTAGCGTTCTTCTCGGAGGGCAGCTCTGGAAACACCATATATTTT. Translation gives CASSLAFFSEGSSGNTIYF. The whole variable domain, remainder taken from reference TRBV7-2 and TRBJ1-3, is GAGVSQSPSNKVTEKGKDVELRCDPISGHTALYWYRQSLGQGLEFLIYFQGNSAPDKSGLPSDRFSAERTGGSVSTLTIQRTQQEDSAVYLCASSLAFFSEGSSGNTIYFGEGSWLTVV.